This T cell receptor beta chain stems from a study of shared clonotypes between healthy human individuals. Study in general: The donor pool was made up of a couple of women and three men aged 18 to 49.

Notes on the study in general: Among the subsets, naive ones generally showed larger estimated richness than memory ones. The diversity represented, both genetic and in exposure history, was limited by few donors. Among a few donors, approximately 5% of naive CD4 clonotypes were found in common.

Points on this clone: Its target is unknown.

The CDR3 has 17 amino acids. Germline V CDR1 and CDR2: SGHRS, YFSETQ. The V gene end was trimmed by 0 bases and the J gene end by 6 bases; junction bases not matched to a gene: 10. The method was immunoSEQ multiplex PCR; TCRdb's version includes in-frame clones alone and lacks a portion of them. The sample lists 500,000 to 550,000 clones; roughly 95% were seen once. V and J are TRBV5-1 and TRBJ2-2, with 8 bases aligning to TRBD2. The sequence was obtained from a woman between 25 and 40 years old in good health. Source material: naive CD4+ T cells sorted from blood. Specified subset: CD45RA+ positively selected. CDR3 nucleotides: TGCGCCAGCAGCTTGGAGAGGACTAGCAAGCTCCCCGGGGAGCTGTTTTTT. Its protein product is CASSLERTSKLPGELFF.